The present entry profiles one T cell receptor beta chain with its context. The record originates from a study of blood T cell repertoires in COVID-19. As for the study in general: The origin of the acute and convalescent COVID-19 samples was the United States, Italy and Spain.

Participant ages covered about 18 to 90 years across 25 or so US areas. Recovered participants had two consecutive negative NP/OP PCR tests, healthcare professional clearance, or symptom resolution. From germline, CDR1 is MNHEY and CDR2 SVGAGI. CDR3 length equals 14 residues. With 8 bases removed from V and 4 bases from J, the gap between germline ends came to 15 bases. The repertoire was sequenced with immunoSEQ multiplex PCR; TCRdb's copy has only in-frame clones and lacks some. Of hundreds of thousands of clones in the sample, 75% to 90% were seen once. This chain connects TRBV6-5 to TRBJ1-3; no clear D gene. The sequence was obtained from a woman aged 30 to 39 who had recovered from COVID-19. Input material: PBMCs or T cells enriched from blood (not recorded which). In DNA form, the CDR3 reads TGTGCCAGCTCCCGGGCCCGGGAAGGAAACACCATATATTTT. It is translated as CASSRAREGNTIYF.